Listed below are T cell receptor beta chains from one sample, sequenced in a study of shared clonotypes between healthy human individuals. Generated by immunoSEQ multiplex PCR, the TCRdb table keeps only in-frame clones and is missing some. The sample has 2 million to 3 million clones; approximately 93% are singletons. Sequencing was carried out using naive CD4+ T cells from PBMCs. All receptors come from a man aged 18 to 30 in good health. Some clones in this sample may be carry-over from other donors' samples. Both conserved end residues are part of each CDR3. Fields, in order: V gene, clone size, D gene, J gene, CDR3 protein, CDR3 DNA. D genes are given only for firm matches. Some rows have no size entry. The others give once, few or many, or a class for an expanded clone.

v_call: TRBV28
clone_size: .
d_call: .
j_call: TRBJ2-7
cdr3_aa: CASKGGLNPYEQYF
cdr3_nt: TGTGCCAGCAAGGGGGGATTAAACCCCTACGAGCAGTACTTC

v_call: TRBV5-1
clone_size: once
d_call: TRBD2
j_call: TRBJ2-1
cdr3_aa: CASSLGGGSSYNEQFF
cdr3_nt: TGCGCCAGCAGCTTGGGCGGGGGGAGCTCCTACAATGAGCAGTTCTTC

v_call: TRBV9
clone_size: .
d_call: .
j_call: TRBJ1-2
cdr3_aa: CASSVEAGDGYTF
cdr3_nt: TGTGCCAGCAGCGTAGAAGCAGGGGACGGCTACACCTTC

v_call: TRBV7-8
clone_size: .
d_call: TRBD1
j_call: TRBJ1-5
cdr3_aa: CASGGRNRDREGNQPQHF
cdr3_nt: TGTGCCAGCGGAGGGAGAAACCGGGACAGGGAGGGCAATCAGCCCCAGCATTTT

v_call: TRBV30
clone_size: .
d_call: .
j_call: TRBJ1-4
cdr3_aa: CAWSVSGVGEKLFF
cdr3_nt: TGTGCCTGGAGTGTAAGTGGGGTTGGTGAAAAACTGTTTTTT

v_call: TRBV6-6
clone_size: once
d_call: .
j_call: TRBJ2-7
cdr3_aa: CASRAGLPAYEQYF
cdr3_nt: TGTGCCAGCAGGGCGGGGCTCCCTGCCTACGAGCAGTACTTC

v_call: TRBV6-1
clone_size: .
d_call: TRBD2
j_call: TRBJ2-1
cdr3_aa: CASSEGASSGRTNEQFF
cdr3_nt: TGTGCCAGCAGTGAGGGGGCCTCTAGCGGGAGGACCAATGAGCAGTTCTTC

v_call: TRBV10-2
clone_size: .
d_call: TRBD1
j_call: TRBJ2-7
cdr3_aa: CATEVGQEDSNSYEQYF
cdr3_nt: TGCGCCACCGAGGTGGGACAGGAAGATTCGAACTCCTACGAGCAGTACTTC

v_call: TRBV25-1
clone_size: .
d_call: .
j_call: TRBJ1-4
cdr3_aa: CASSIAGYKEKLFF
cdr3_nt: TGTGCCAGCAGTATAGCGGGGTATAAAGAAAAACTGTTTTTT

v_call: TRBV7-8
clone_size: once
d_call: .
j_call: TRBJ2-1
cdr3_aa: CASSSQIGSTSSYNEQFF
cdr3_nt: TGTGCCAGCAGCTCCCAGATAGGGAGTACGAGCTCCTACAATGAGCAGTTCTTC

v_call: TRBV7-3
clone_size: .
d_call: .
j_call: TRBJ2-1
cdr3_aa: CASSLLVAAGLADEQFF
cdr3_nt: TGTGCCAGCAGCTTACTGGTCGCGGCAGGGCTTGCCGATGAGCAGTTCTTC